Listed below are T cell receptor beta chains from one sample, sequenced in a study of blood T cell repertoires in COVID-19. Measured with immunoSEQ multiplex PCR; TCRdb has only the in-frame clones, and not every one. The sample records hundreds of thousands of clones, roughly 87% being singletons. The sample consisted of peripheral blood. These receptors were obtained from a woman between 50 and 59 years old who had recovered from COVID-19. CDR3s include the opening cysteine and the closing phenylalanine or tryptophan. Fields, in order: V gene, D gene, J gene, CDR3 protein. The D gene is left open where the match is weak.

V: TRBV11-2
D: .
J: TRBJ1-1
CDR3: CASSSWGWTETNTEAFF

V: TRBV7-4
D: TRBD1
J: TRBJ2-7
CDR3: CASSAPGQGAYEQYF

V: TRBV19
D: TRBD2
J: TRBJ2-1
CDR3: CASSIALADHNEQFF

V: TRBV5-4
D: .
J: TRBJ1-1
CDR3: CASSLWQNTEAFF

V: TRBV5-1
D: TRBD2
J: TRBJ2-1
CDR3: CASSLYRQSLAGGSFDEQFF

V: TRBV24-1
D: .
J: TRBJ1-2
CDR3: CATSETAYYGYTF

V: TRBV2
D: .
J: TRBJ2-4
CDR3: CASSPTDSLNIQYF

V: TRBV2
D: .
J: TRBJ1-2
CDR3: CASSDPQGYGYTF

V: TRBV6-7
D: TRBD1
J: TRBJ1-2
CDR3: CASSYSFLGQGRTDYGYTF

V: TRBV7-6
D: TRBD1
J: TRBJ1-6
CDR3: CASSLQPGQGPWSSYNSPLHF

V: TRBV5-1
D: TRBD1
J: TRBJ1-2
CDR3: CASSQTGGHGYTF

V: TRBV30
D: .
J: TRBJ1-2
CDR3: CACRSEVGGYTF

V: TRBV19
D: TRBD2
J: TRBJ2-1
CDR3: CASSPGLDLLLREQFF

V: TRBV28
D: .
J: TRBJ1-5
CDR3: CASSLQDAGRHF

V: TRBV28
D: .
J: TRBJ2-1
CDR3: CASSYLARGYNEQFF

V: TRBV2
D: TRBD1
J: TRBJ1-2
CDR3: CASSRTGGGGYGYTF